This T cell receptor beta chain derives from a study of circulating CD8 cells and anti-PD-1 response in melanoma. Background on the study: Anti-PD-1 was first-line therapy for about 50% of the 13 patients.

Four subsets defined by PD-1 and/or TIGIT were sorted from live CD3+CD8+TCRalphabeta+ cells. The study's findings and limits: Previously treated and treatment-naive patients were pooled together. Peptide assays on expanded sorted subsets replaced tumor-based reactivity testing. Published repertoire comparisons used only baseline and M1 samples from a small cohort with few responders.

Each library started from roughly 16 ng of total RNA using the QIAseq Immune Repertoire TCR panel. TCRdb re-analysed the reads in MiXCR, keeping a single row per CDR3 protein. The profile covers about 720 distinct CDR3 sequences, with roughly 6% appearing a single time and 10% to 15% taken by the ten largest. By proportion, this clonotype is large. The antigen is not known. The sequence was collected from a human donor with melanoma. The input for sequencing was CD8+ T cells from PBMCs, taken at baseline or after one month of anti-PD-1 therapy (not recorded which).

As DNA, the CDR3 is TGCAGCGTTGAGGGGACAGGGGTAACCTACGAGCAGTACTTC. It codes for CSVEGTGVTYEQYF. The chain combines TRBV29-1 with TRBJ2-7; 10 nucleotides align to TRBD1. J gave up 2 bases and V 3 bases, and 4 bases lay outside the gene matches. CDR1 is SQVTM and CDR2 is ANQGSEA in the germline V gene. The CDR3 contains 14 residues.